The 17 T cell receptor beta chains in this list originate from one sample, sequenced in a study of cytomegalovirus exposure and HLA in healthy donors. This PCR relied on a set of 60 Vbeta primers and 13 Jbeta primers. Measured with immunoSEQ multiplex PCR; TCRdb has only the in-frame clones, and not every one. This table holds 78,000 or so clones, around 62% found once. What was sequenced was PBMCs. The receptors were gathered from a male donor in good health and CMV-seropositive.

The chain is built from TRBV6-1 and TRBJ2-1; 7 bases fit TRBD2. Germline values: CDR1 MNHNS, CDR2 SASEGT. V was clipped by 4 bases and J by 7 bases; unmatched bases: 10. The CDR3 sequence is 15 residues long. The DNA of the CDR3 is TGTGCCAGCAGTGCAGCCATGACTAGCAGGAATGAGCAGTTCTTC. The encoded protein is CASSAAMTSRNEQFF.

This clone was counted a few times. DNA for the CDR3: TGTGCCAGTAGTCTCTGGGACGGAGGGGCTTTCTTT. It yields the protein CASSLWDGGAFF. The chain has TRBV19 and TRBJ1-1; tentative D call: TRBD1 (5 bases). The CDR3 contains 12 residues. CDR1 and CDR2 from the germline V gene are LNHDA and SQIVND (reference sequence). V was cut by 5 bases and J by 11 bases, with 15 bases left in between.

The gene calls are TRBV7-6 and TRBJ2-1; D not certain. The germline V gene encodes CDR1 SGHVS and CDR2 FNYEAQ. The CDR3 covers 13 residues. The V gene lost 5 bases and the J gene lost 6 bases, with 11 bases spanning the gap. The DNA of the CDR3 is TGTGCCAGCAGCCCCCTAGGCGTCAATGAGCAGTTCTTC. Translated: CASSPLGVNEQFF.

V gene TRBV2 combines with J gene TRBJ2-3, with D maybe TRBD1 (5 bases). This CDR3 is built from 13 residues. The V gene lost 3 bases and the J gene lost 6 bases, with 10 bases spanning the gap. Germline V gene data show CDR1 as SNHLY and CDR2 as FYNNEI. CDR3 DNA: TGTGCCAGCAGTGAGGACAACGGGGATACGCAGTATTTT. Translated, it gives CASSEDNGDTQYF. The variable domain in full, with the rest retrieved from reference TRBV2 and TRBJ2-3, is EPEVTQTPSHQVTQMGQEVILRCVPISNHLYFYWYRQILGQKVEFLVSFYNNEISEKSEIFDDQFSVERPDGSNFTLKIRSTKLEDSAMYFCASSEDNGDTQYFGPGTRLTVL.

The chain is built from TRBV20-1 and TRBJ1-1; D call uncertain. V was trimmed by 4 bases and J by 2 bases, leaving 2 bases between them. CDR3 length: 10 amino acids. The V gene's germline CDR1 is DFQATT and CDR2 SNEGSKA (reference sequence). The chain's CDR3 is CSATNTEAFF. CDR3 in DNA: TGCAGTGCTACTAACACTGAAGCTTTCTTT.

The CDR3 loop reads CASSLEGDRGPEAFF. The CDR3 region has the DNA TGCGCCAGCAGCTTGGAAGGGGACAGGGGGCCTGAAGCTTTCTTT. This sequence joins TRBV5-1 and TRBJ1-1; 12 bases align to TRBD1. The ends lost 0 bases at V and 6 bases at J; junction bases unmatched: 3. Germline V lookup: CDR1 SGHRS, CDR2 YFSETQ. The CDR3 spans 15 residues.

The chain combines TRBV12-5 with TRBJ2-5; TRBD2 matches at 8 bases. CDR3 length equals 15 residues. Germline CDR1 LGHNT, CDR2 FRNRAP. The V gene end was trimmed by 6 bases and the J gene end by 1 base; junction bases not matched to a gene: 7. The CDR3 region is CASGRMAGGQETQYF. As DNA, the CDR3 is TGTGCTAGTGGCCGCATGGCGGGAGGCCAAGAGACCCAGTACTTC.

The chain has TRBV4-2 and TRBJ1-2, with TRBD1 matching over 7 bases. The CDR3 runs 15 residues. Germline V gene data show CDR1 as LGHNA and CDR2 as YNFKEQ. V gave up 0 bases and J gave up 4 bases; unmatched junction bases: 5. The CDR3 bases are TGTGCCAGCAGCCAAGATGTTAGACAGGGCTATGGCTACACCTTC. This sequence encodes CASSQDVRQGYGYTF.

J is TRBJ1-2 and V is TRBV30, with a weak D call TRBD1 (6 bases). The V and J ends lost 3 bases and 4 bases respectively, with 12 bases between them. CDR3 length: 13 amino acids. CDR1 is GTSNPN, CDR2 SVGIG, per germline (reference sequence). The CDR3 sequence: CAWSGGGGYGYTF. The CDR3 DNA follows: TGTGCCTGGAGCGGGGGAGGGGGCTATGGCTACACCTTC. Looking up the rest from reference TRBV30 and TRBJ1-2 gives the full variable domain: SQTIHQWPATLVQPVGSPLSLECTVEGTSNPNLYWYRQAAGRGLQLLFYSVGIGQISSEVPQNLSASRPQDRQFILSSKKLLLSDSGFYLCAWSGGGGYGYTFGSGTRLTVV.

The chain carries TRBV2 and TRBJ2-1; TRBD2 agrees at 7 bases. With 4 bases clipped from V and 4 bases from J, the junction kept 7 bases outside the gene matches. Germline CDR1 reads SNHLY; CDR2 reads FYNNEI. There are 15 residues in the CDR3. The CDR3, as DNA: TGTGCCAGCAGTGGGGGGGGAAAGTTTTACAATGAGCAGTTCTTC. It codes for CASSGGGKFYNEQFF.

The CDR3 sequence: CASRQESSYNEQFF. CDR3 bases: TGCGCCAGCAGGCAGGAAAGCTCCTACAATGAGCAGTTCTTC. The chain carries TRBV4-3 and TRBJ2-1, with D unclear. The CDR3 consists of 14 residues. The V gene lost 6 bases and the J gene lost 0 bases, with 9 bases spanning the gap. Germline V gene data show CDR1 as LGHNA and CDR2 as YSLEER.

This chain links TRBV21-1 with TRBJ2-1; TRBD2 is taken as the D call from the table, unchecked against the DNA. TRBV21-1 represents a pseudogene. This CDR3 has 15 amino acids. The CDR3 nucleotides read TGTGCCAGCAGCAAGTGTCGGAGCTCCTACAATGAGCAGTTCTTC. This sequence encodes CASSKCRSSYNEQFF.

The chain carries TRBV18 and TRBJ1-5, with D perhaps matching TRBD1 (5 bases). CDR3 length: 17 residues. The V gene lost 0 bases and the J gene lost 1 base, with 13 bases spanning the gap. In germline, CDR1 is KGHSH, CDR2 LQKENI. The CDR3 DNA follows: TGTGCCAGCTCACCACCGGCGGGGGGACCAAGCAATCAGCCCCAGCATTTT. Translated: CASSPPAGGPSNQPQHF.

This rearrangement joins TRBV2 to TRBJ2-6, with no clear D. V gave up 8 bases and J gave up 0 bases, with 11 bases separating them. This CDR3 spans 15 amino acids. CDR1 SNHLY and CDR2 FYNNEI come from the germline V gene. Written as DNA, the CDR3 is TGTGCCAGCTGTCGACTTAACTCTGGGGCCAACGTCCTGACTTTC. Protein product: CASCRLNSGANVLTF.

The V call is TRBV28, the J call TRBJ2-2, with no clear D. V shed 5 bases and J shed 2 bases, with 12 bases lying between them. This CDR3 has 15 amino acids. Per the germline V gene, CDR1 is MDHEN and CDR2 is SYDVKM. The DNA of the CDR3 is TGTGCCAGCAGTCTGGTCCAGGATAACACCGGGGAGCTGTTTTTT. This encodes CASSLVQDNTGELFF.

This clone turned up a few times. The J gene is TRBJ2-7, the V gene TRBV6-5; 9 bases fit TRBD2. The CDR3 contains 15 residues. The germline V gene has CDR1 MNHEY and CDR2 SVGAGI. The V gene end was trimmed by 2 bases and the J gene end by 7 bases; junction bases not matched to a gene: 9. CDR3 DNA sequence: TGTGCCAGCAGTTACCGGGCGGGGGGGCCTCAAGAGCAGTACTTC. Its protein product is CASSYRAGGPQEQYF.

The V gene is TRBV27, the J gene TRBJ2-3; 9 bases line up with TRBD1. Germline V gene data show CDR1 as MNHEY and CDR2 as SMNVEV (reference sequence). There are 15 residues in the CDR3. V shed 4 bases and J 1 base; nucleotides not matched to a gene: 3. This chain's CDR3 is CASSYRTGGTDTQYF. DNA of the CDR3: TGTGCCAGCAGTTACCGGACAGGGGGCACAGATACGCAGTATTTT.